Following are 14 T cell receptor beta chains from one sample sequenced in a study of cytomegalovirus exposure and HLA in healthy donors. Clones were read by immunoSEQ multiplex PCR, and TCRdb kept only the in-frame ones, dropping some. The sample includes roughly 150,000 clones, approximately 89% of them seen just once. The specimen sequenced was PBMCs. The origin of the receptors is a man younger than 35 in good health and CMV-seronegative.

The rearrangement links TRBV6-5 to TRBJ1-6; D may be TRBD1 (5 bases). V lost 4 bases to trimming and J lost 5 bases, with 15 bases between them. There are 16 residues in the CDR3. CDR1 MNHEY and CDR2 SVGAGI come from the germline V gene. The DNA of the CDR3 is TGTGCCAGCAGTTGGGGCAGCGGGCCAAATAATTCACCCCTCCACTTT. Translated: CASSWGSGPNNSPLHF.

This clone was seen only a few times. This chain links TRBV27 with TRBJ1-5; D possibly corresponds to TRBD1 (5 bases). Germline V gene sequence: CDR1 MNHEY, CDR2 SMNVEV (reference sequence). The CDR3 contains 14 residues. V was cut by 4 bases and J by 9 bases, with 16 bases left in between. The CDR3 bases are TGTGCCAGCAGTTATAGGGGTCAGGATCGGCCCCAGCATTTT. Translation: CASSYRGQDRPQHF.

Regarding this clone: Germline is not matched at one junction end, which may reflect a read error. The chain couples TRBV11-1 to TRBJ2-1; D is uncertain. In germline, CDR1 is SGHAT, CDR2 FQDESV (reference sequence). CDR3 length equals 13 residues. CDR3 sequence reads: CASSLFSYNEQFF. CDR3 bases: TGTGCCAGCAGCTTATTCTCCTATAATGAGCAGTTCTTC.

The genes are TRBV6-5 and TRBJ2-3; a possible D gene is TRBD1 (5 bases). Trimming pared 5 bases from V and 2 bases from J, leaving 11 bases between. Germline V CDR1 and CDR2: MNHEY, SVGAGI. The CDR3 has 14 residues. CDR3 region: CASSQQTVTDTQYF. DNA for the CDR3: TGTGCCAGCAGTCAGCAGACAGTCACAGATACGCAGTATTTT.

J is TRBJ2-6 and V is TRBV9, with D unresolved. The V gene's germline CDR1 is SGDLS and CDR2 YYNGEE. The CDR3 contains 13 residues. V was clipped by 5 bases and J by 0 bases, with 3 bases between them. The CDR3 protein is CASRSSGANVLTF. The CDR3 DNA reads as TGTGCCAGCAGGAGCTCTGGGGCCAACGTCCTGACTTTC.

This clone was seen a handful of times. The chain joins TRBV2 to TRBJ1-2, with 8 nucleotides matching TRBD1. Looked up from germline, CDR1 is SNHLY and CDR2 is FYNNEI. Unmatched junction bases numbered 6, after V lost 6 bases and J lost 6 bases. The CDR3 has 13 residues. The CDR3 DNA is TGTGCCAGCAGAGCAGGGGGCGGGGATGGCTACACCTTC. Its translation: CASRAGGGDGYTF. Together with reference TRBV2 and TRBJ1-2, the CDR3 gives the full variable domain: EPEVTQTPSHQVTQMGQEVILRCVPISNHLYFYWYRQILGQKVEFLVSFYNNEISEKSEIFDDQFSVERPDGSNFTLKIRSTKLEDSAMYFCASRAGGGDGYTFGSGTRLTVV.

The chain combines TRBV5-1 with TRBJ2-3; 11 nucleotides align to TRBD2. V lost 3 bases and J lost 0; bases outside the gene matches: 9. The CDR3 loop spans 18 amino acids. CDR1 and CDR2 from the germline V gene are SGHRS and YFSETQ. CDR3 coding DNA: TGCGCCAGCAGCTCACCGGGACTAGCGGCACTAAGCACAGATACGCAGTATTTT. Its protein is CASSSPGLAALSTDTQYF.

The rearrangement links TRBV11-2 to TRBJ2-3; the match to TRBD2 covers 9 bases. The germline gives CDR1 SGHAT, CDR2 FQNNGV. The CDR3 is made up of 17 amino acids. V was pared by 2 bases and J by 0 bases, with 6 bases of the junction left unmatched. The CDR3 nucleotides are TGTGCCAGCAGCTTATATAACGGACTAGCGAGCACAGATACGCAGTATTTT. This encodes CASSLYNGLASTDTQYF. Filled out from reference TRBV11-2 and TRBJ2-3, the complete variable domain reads EAGVAQSPRYKIIEKRQSVAFWCNPISGHATLYWYQQILGQGPKLLIQFQNNGVVDDSQLPKDRFSAERLKGVDSTLKIQPAKLEDSAVYLCASSLYNGLASTDTQYFGPGTRLTVL.

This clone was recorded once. CDR3 amino acids: CASNPPPTYEQYF. DNA for the CDR3: TGTGCCAGCAACCCCCCGCCTACCTACGAGCAGTACTTC. This chain joins TRBV27 and TRBJ2-5; the D is unclear. The J call is in doubt because the DNA end fits TRBJ2-7 better. Germline lookup yields CDR1 MNHEY and CDR2 SMNVEV (reference sequence). This CDR3 region has 13 residues.

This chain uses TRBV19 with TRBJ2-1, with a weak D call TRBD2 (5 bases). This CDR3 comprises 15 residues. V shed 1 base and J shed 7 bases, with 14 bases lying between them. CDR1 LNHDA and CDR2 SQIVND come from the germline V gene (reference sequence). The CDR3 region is CASSIGLRVMNEQFF. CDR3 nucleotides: TGTGCCAGTAGTATAGGACTAAGGGTGATGAATGAGCAGTTCTTC.

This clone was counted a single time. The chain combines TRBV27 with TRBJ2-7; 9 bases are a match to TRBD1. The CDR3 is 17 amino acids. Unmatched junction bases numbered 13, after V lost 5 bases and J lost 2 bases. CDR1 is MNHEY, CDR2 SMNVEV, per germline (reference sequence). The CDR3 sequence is CASSTPTSGQGPYEQYF. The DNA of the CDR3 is TGTGCCAGCAGTACCCCAACTTCGGGACAGGGACCCTACGAGCAGTACTTC.

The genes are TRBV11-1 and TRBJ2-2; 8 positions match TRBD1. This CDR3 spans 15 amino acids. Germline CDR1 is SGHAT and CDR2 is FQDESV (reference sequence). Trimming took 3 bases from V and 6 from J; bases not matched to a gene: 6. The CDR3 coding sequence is TGTGCCAGCAGCTTTTTGTCAGGGGGCCCCGGGGAGCTGTTTTTT. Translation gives CASSFLSGGPGELFF.

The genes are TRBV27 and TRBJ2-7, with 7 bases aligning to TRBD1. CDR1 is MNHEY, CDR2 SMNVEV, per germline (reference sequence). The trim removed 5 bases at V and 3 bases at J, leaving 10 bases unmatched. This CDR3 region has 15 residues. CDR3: CASSLLPGQNYEQYV. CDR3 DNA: TGTGCCAGCAGTCTATTACCGGGACAGAACTACGAGCAGTACGTC.

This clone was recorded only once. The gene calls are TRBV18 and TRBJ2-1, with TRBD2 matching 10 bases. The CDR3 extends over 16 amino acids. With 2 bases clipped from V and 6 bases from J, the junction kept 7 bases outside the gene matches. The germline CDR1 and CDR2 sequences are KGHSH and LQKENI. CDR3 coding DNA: TGTGCCAGCTCACCAGGGGAAACTAGCGGGATCAATGAGCAGTTCTTC. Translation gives CASSPGETSGINEQFF. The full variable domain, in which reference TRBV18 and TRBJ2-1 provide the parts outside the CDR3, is NAGVMQNPRHLVRRRGQEARLRCSPMKGHSHVYWYRQLPEEGLKFMVYLQKENIIDESGMPKERFSAEFPKEGPSILRIQQVVRGDSAAYFCASSPGETSGINEQFFGPGTRLTVL.